The clone carrying this TCR beta chain was counted at least ten times. Its target is not known. This specimen comes from a study of cytomegalovirus exposure and HLA in healthy donors. Germline assignment: CDR1 MGHDK and CDR2 SYGVNS. Trimming took 3 bases from V and 5 from J; bases not matched to a gene: 4. The CDR3 length is 14 residues. Vbeta (60) and Jbeta (13) primers were used in the PCR. Generated by immunoSEQ multiplex PCR, the TCRdb table keeps only in-frame clones and is missing some. The repertoire holds more than 200,000 clones, with 85% as singletons. Findings and caveats of the study: Generally TCR sequences proved uncommon, though certain public TCRs appeared in numerous donors.

The TCR comes from a human donor in good health. The rearrangement joins TRBV25-1 to TRBJ2-7, with 10 bases aligning to TRBD1. Material: PBMCs. In DNA, the CDR3 is TGTGCCAGCAGTGAGGGACAGGGGTCCAACGAGCAGTACTTC. Protein: CASSEGQGSNEQYF.